One sample yielded the 18 T cell receptor beta chains listed below, sequenced in a study of OX40 agonist ivuxolimab in advanced cancers. The protocol was immunoSEQ multiplex PCR, while the TCRdb copy is restricted to in-frame clones and leaves out a portion. The sample contains some 70,000 clones, about 90% of which appear only once. Sequencing was performed on CD4+ or CD8+ T cells sorted from blood, taken in a trial of the OX40 agonist ivuxolimab. The receptors were gathered from an adult with an advanced solid tumor such as melanoma, head and neck, liver or kidney cancer.

V usage is TRBV7-3 and J usage is TRBJ2-1, with 10 positions matching TRBD1. The CDR3 is 14 amino acids. Trimming cost V 5 bases and J 7 bases; bases outside gene matches: 5. Germline CDR1 and CDR2: SGHTA and FQGTGA. CDR3 loop: CASSLWTGGNEQFF. In DNA, the CDR3 is TGTGCCAGCAGCCTATGGACAGGGGGGAATGAGCAGTTCTTC. The variable domain in full, completed from reference TRBV7-3 and TRBJ2-1, reads GAGVSQTPSNKVTEKGKYVELRCDPISGHTALYWYRQSLGQGPEFLIYFQGTGAADDSGLPNDRFFAVRPEGSVSTLKIQRTERGDSAVYLCASSLWTGGNEQFFGPGTRLTVL.

The genes are TRBV19 and TRBJ1-3; 8 bases are shared with TRBD1. CDR1 is LNHDA and CDR2 is SQIVND in the germline V gene (reference sequence). V was pared by 7 bases and J by 0 bases, with 14 bases of the junction left unmatched. This CDR3 spans 18 amino acids. The CDR3 DNA sequence: TGTGCCAGTACCAGATATGGGACAGGTGAAAGCTCTGGAAACACCATATATTTT. As protein: CASTRYGTGESSGNTIYF.

The chain carries TRBV11-2 and TRBJ2-3, with D unresolved. The CDR3 is 15 residues long. Germline V gene data show CDR1 as SGHAT and CDR2 as FQNNGV. Trimming cost V 4 bases and J 2 bases, with 13 bases left between them. The CDR3 sequence: CASSSRKSPTDTQYF. The CDR3 nucleotides are TGTGCCAGCAGCTCCCGGAAGTCCCCCACAGATACGCAGTATTTT.

The chain carries TRBV7-2 and TRBJ1-1, with a tentative D call TRBD1 (5 bases). The CDR3 length is 13 residues. CDR1 is SGHTA, CDR2 FQGNSA, per germline. V gave up 5 bases and J gave up 3 bases, with 10 bases separating them. The CDR3 loop is CASSADTYTEAFF. The CDR3 DNA is TGTGCCAGCAGCGCGGACACCTACACTGAAGCTTTCTTT.

This clone appeared a single time. The chain has TRBV6-5 and TRBJ1-3, with unresolved D. V was pared by 8 bases and J by 7 bases, with 15 bases between. Germline V gives CDR1 MNHEY, CDR2 SVGAGI. There are 13 residues in the CDR3. This CDR3 reads CASLALHSNTIYF. In nucleotides, the CDR3 is TGTGCCAGCCTGGCCCTTCACAGCAACACCATATATTTT.

The chain recombines TRBV19 with TRBJ2-3; 9 bases are a match to TRBD1. After removal of 5 bases from V and 5 bases from J, the junction contained 8 bases not matched to a gene. The germline CDR1 and CDR2 sequences are LNHDA and SQIVND (reference sequence). The CDR3 is 15 residues long. The CDR3 bases are TGTGCCAGTAGTTCCGGGACAGGGTTGGGAGATACGCAGTATTTT. This encodes CASSSGTGLGDTQYF.

CDR3 sequence: CASSLGGDQPQHF. The CDR3 DNA reads as TGTGCCAGCAGCTTAGGGGGTGATCAGCCCCAGCATTTT. The V gene is TRBV7-8, the J gene TRBJ1-5; D gene unclear. Germline V gene sequence: CDR1 SGHVS, CDR2 FQNEAQ. This CDR3 is 13 amino acids long. Trimming cost V 1 base and J 5 bases, with 6 bases left between them. Full variable domain (missing parts from reference TRBV7-8 and TRBJ1-5): GAGVSQSPRYKVAKRGQDVALRCDPISGHVSLFWYQQALGQGPEFLTYFQNEAQLDKSGLPSDRFFAERPEGSVSTLKIQRTQQEDSAVYLCASSLGGDQPQHFGDGTRLSIL.

The chain combines TRBV27 with TRBJ2-5; either TRBD1 or TRBD2 may fit D (6 bases each). CDR1 is MNHEY and CDR2 is SMNVEV in the germline V gene (reference sequence). The CDR3 has 19 residues. The germline V and J ends were trimmed by 1 base and 2 bases, with 23 bases remaining between them. DNA for the CDR3: TGTGCCAGCAGTTTATATCGCAGGGGCGCCCCCCGGGGGCAAGAGACCCAGTACTTC. This translates into CASSLYRRGAPRGQETQYF.

The chain recombines TRBV18 with TRBJ1-2, with D possibly being TRBD1 (5 bases). Trimming removed 3 bases from V and 2 bases from J, with 10 bases in between. From germline, CDR1 is KGHSH and CDR2 LQKENI. The CDR3 has 14 amino acids. CDR3 protein: CASSPGGVNYGYTF. For the CDR3, the DNA is TGTGCCAGCTCACCGGGGGGAGTCAACTATGGCTACACCTTC.

This CDR3 reads CASSFRPGYNEQFF. CDR3 bases: TGTGCCAGCAGCTTTAGGCCTGGATACAATGAGCAGTTCTTC. V gene TRBV5-4 combines with J gene TRBJ2-1; D call uncertain. The V gene's germline CDR1 is SGHNT and CDR2 YYREEE (reference sequence). Trimming left V 2 bases short and J 4 bases short, with 10 bases between. This CDR3 spans 14 amino acids.

CDR3 protein: CASSIWVNPNYNSPLHF. The CDR3 region has the DNA TGTGCCAGCAGTATTTGGGTCAACCCAAATTATAATTCACCCCTCCACTTT. The chain joins TRBV27 to TRBJ1-6; D is unresolved. This CDR3 comprises 17 residues. Germline lookup yields CDR1 MNHEY and CDR2 SMNVEV (reference sequence). V was cut by 5 bases and J by 4 bases, with 18 bases left in between.

J is TRBJ2-1 and V is TRBV19; the match to TRBD2 covers 13 bases. The V gene's germline CDR1 is LNHDA and CDR2 SQIVND (reference sequence). CDR3 length: 17 residues. Unmatched junction bases numbered 8, after V lost 6 bases and J lost 3 bases. For the CDR3, the DNA is TGTGCCAGTAGCGACACTACTAGCGGGGGGGACTACAATGAGCAGTTCTTC. It yields the protein CASSDTTSGGDYNEQFF.

The V and J genes are TRBV30 and TRBJ1-2; D possibly corresponds to TRBD1 (6 bases). CDR1 and CDR2 from the germline V gene are GTSNPN and SVGIG (reference sequence). The V and J ends lost 3 bases and 8 bases respectively, with 13 bases between them. CDR3 size: 12 residues. The CDR3 DNA sequence: TGTGCCTGGAGCGATCAGGGGTGGGGCTACACCTTC. Encoded protein: CAWSDQGWGYTF.

This clone came up once. The gene calls are TRBV27 and TRBJ1-4; no definite D call. In germline, CDR1 is MNHEY, CDR2 SMNVEV (reference sequence). V shed 5 bases and J shed 0 bases, with 16 bases lying between them. CDR3 length: 17 amino acids. The CDR3, as DNA: TGTGCCAGCAGTAGTACGGCAGGTTTACCAACTAATGAAAAACTGTTTTTT. Amino acids: CASSSTAGLPTNEKLFF.

V is TRBV2 and J is TRBJ1-4; 8 nucleotides align to TRBD1. This CDR3 contains 15 residues. The V gene's germline CDR1 is SNHLY and CDR2 FYNNEI. The junction had 10 bases not matched to a gene; V was cut back by 8 bases and J by 5 bases. The CDR3 here is CASLPQGQANEKLFF. DNA of the CDR3: TGTGCCAGCCTACCGCAGGGACAGGCGAATGAAAAACTGTTTTTT.

This chain joins TRBV14 and TRBJ1-1; D ambiguous. V shed 6 bases and J shed 1 base, with 6 bases lying between them. The CDR3 consists of 12 residues. Germline V lookup: CDR1 SGHDN, CDR2 FVKESK. The chain's CDR3 is CASRTRNTEAFF. Written as DNA, the CDR3 is TGTGCCAGCAGAACAAGGAACACTGAAGCTTTCTTT.

This sequence joins TRBV7-6 and TRBJ2-2; TRBD2 matches 7 bases. With V trimmed by 4 bases and J by 4 bases, 9 bases remained unmatched. Germline V CDR1 and CDR2: SGHVS, FNYEAQ. The CDR3 is 16 amino acids. The CDR3 loop reads CASSSTPSSGTGELFF. The CDR3 coding sequence is TGTGCCAGCAGCTCGACCCCGTCTAGCGGCACCGGGGAGCTGTTTTTT.

The J gene is TRBJ2-5, the V gene TRBV7-2, with D possibly being TRBD2 (5 bases). This CDR3 comprises 15 residues. Germline CDR1 is SGHTA and CDR2 is FQGNSA. V lost 5 bases to trimming and J lost 1 base, with 14 bases between them. CDR3 nucleotide sequence: TGTGCCAGCAGCGCCCACCGGGGTCCCCAAGAGACCCAGTACTTC. Its translation: CASSAHRGPQETQYF.